This passage covers 19 T cell receptor beta chains from one sample sequenced in a study of sequential checkpoint blockade in melanoma. Libraries were prepared by immunoSEQ multiplex PCR; TCRdb keeps only in-frame clonotypes and omits some of them. The sample carries 10,000 to 15,000 clones, 75% to 80% recorded once. Indicated treatment: randomized to nivolumab then ipilimumab (arm A) or the reverse (arm B). Material: CD8+ T cells sorted from blood (inferred from file names), obtained from a patient given nivolumab and ipilimumab in sequence. The receptors shown here come from a human donor with melanoma.

This clone was found once. This CDR3 reads CASSLGSGNLYNEQFF. CDR3 DNA sequence: TGTGCCAGCAGTTTAGGTAGCGGGAACCTTTACAATGAGCAGTTCTTC. The chain has TRBV27 and TRBJ2-1; 8 bases line up with TRBD2. CDR3 length: 16 residues. V lost 2 bases and J lost 4; bases outside the gene matches: 7. Germline V lookup: CDR1 MNHEY, CDR2 SMNVEV (reference sequence).

Comments on this clone: One junction end does not reproduce the germline sequence, and a read error may be involved. The chain joins TRBV4-1 to TRBJ1-6; D call uncertain. The CDR3 loop spans 16 amino acids. Germline V CDR1 and CDR2: MGHRA, YSYEKL. In DNA, the CDR3 is TGCGCCAACAGCCTTACCCACCGGGATCCACCGACACCCCCCCACTTT. Amino acid sequence: CANSLTHRDPPTPPHF.

This clone was counted a single time. CDR3 amino acids: CATLGLSYEQYF. The DNA for the CDR3 is TGTGCCACACTGGGACTTTCCTACGAGCAGTACTTC. The genes are TRBV6-5 and TRBJ2-5; D possibly corresponds to TRBD2 (6 bases). The end of the DNA aligns better with TRBJ2-7, so the J call may be wrong. This CDR3 has 12 residues. Germline V CDR1 and CDR2: MNHEY, SVGAGI.

V is TRBV4-1 and J is TRBJ1-2; 7 bases match TRBD1. Germline CDR1 reads MGHRA; CDR2 reads YSYEKL. Trimming removed 4 bases from V and 4 bases from J; junction bases left unmatched: 6. The CDR3 runs to 14 residues. CDR3 amino acids: CASSPRQGGYGYTF. In DNA, the CDR3 is TGCGCCAGCAGCCCGCGACAGGGCGGCTATGGCTACACCTTC.

The chain combines TRBV7-8 with TRBJ2-6; weak D call: TRBD1 (6 bases). The CDR3 covers 19 residues. CDR1 is SGHVS and CDR2 is FQNEAQ in the germline V gene. Trimming took off 1 base at V and 0 bases at J, with 16 bases between the two ends. The CDR3 DNA follows: TGTGCCAGCAGCTTAGTTGCCGGGACATTCGCCTCTGGGGCCAACGTCCTGACTTTC. It encodes CASSLVAGTFASGANVLTF.

The chain has TRBV5-1 and TRBJ2-2; the match to TRBD2 covers 11 bases. V shed 4 bases, J shed 8 bases, and the junction held 7 bases outside the gene matches. The length of the CDR3 is 15 residues. Germline values: CDR1 SGHRS, CDR2 YFSETQ. Here the CDR3 reads CASSEGLAGSGELFF. Written as DNA, the CDR3 is TGCGCCAGCAGCGAAGGACTAGCGGGTTCGGGGGAGCTGTTTTTT.

The chain couples TRBV11-2 to TRBJ2-7, with unresolved D. V was shortened by 1 base and J by 3 bases, with 7 bases between the two germline ends. Germline CDR1 SGHAT, CDR2 FQNNGV. The CDR3 is made up of 13 amino acids. The CDR3 DNA reads as TGTGCCAGCAGCTTAGGACTGTTCTACGAGCAGTACTTC. Translation gives CASSLGLFYEQYF.

The CDR3 sequence is CASSLPSGNYGYTF. For the CDR3, the DNA is TGTGCCAGTAGCCTCCCGTCGGGGAACTATGGCTACACCTTC. The chain employs TRBV19 and TRBJ1-2; D unclear. The V gene lost 6 bases and the J gene lost 2 bases, with 13 bases spanning the gap. The germline CDR1 and CDR2 sequences are LNHDA and SQIVND (reference sequence). CDR3 length equals 14 residues.

The chain's CDR3 is CASSSTYEQYF. The CDR3 bases are TGTGCCAGCAGCTCCACCTACGAGCAGTACTTC. This sequence joins TRBV7-2 and TRBJ2-7; D unresolved. Trimming took 4 bases from V and 2 from J, leaving 3 bases between them. This CDR3 spans 11 amino acids. Germline lookup yields CDR1 SGHTA and CDR2 FQGNSA.

V and J are TRBV28 and TRBJ1-5, with D perhaps TRBD1 (5 bases). In germline, CDR1 is MDHEN, CDR2 SYDVKM. Trimming removed 3 bases at V and 3 bases at J, with 9 bases between. The CDR3 loop spans 14 amino acids. The CDR3: CASSLRGYNQPQHF. The CDR3 region has the DNA TGTGCCAGCAGTTTGCGGGGCTACAATCAGCCCCAGCATTTT.

This clone was observed a single time. The chain uses TRBV2 and TRBJ2-7; possible D gene TRBD1, 5 bases. The CDR3 consists of 13 residues. CDR1 SNHLY and CDR2 FYNNEI come from the germline V gene. Deletions cut 4 bases from V and 5 bases from J, with 12 bases between. In nucleotides, the CDR3 is TGTGCCAGCAGTGGTGTGGGGCGGAACGAGCAGTACTTC. It yields the protein CASSGVGRNEQYF.

This chain joins TRBV7-8 and TRBJ2-3; TRBD2 aligns across 8 bases. The CDR3 covers 15 residues. With 3 bases clipped from V and 5 bases from J, the junction kept 7 bases outside the gene matches. Germline loops: CDR1 SGHVS, CDR2 FQNEAQ. The CDR3 bases are TGTGCCAGCAGCTTTGGCGGGAGGCGGATAGATACGCAGTATTTT. It codes for CASSFGGRRIDTQYF.

This clone has only one observation. This rearrangement joins TRBV6-5 to TRBJ2-5, with a tentative D call TRBD1 (6 bases). Trimming stripped 8 bases from V and 5 bases from J, with 9 bases between. Germline lookup yields CDR1 MNHEY and CDR2 SVGAGI. This CDR3 region has 11 residues. The CDR3 spells CASGGAETQYF. The CDR3 nucleotides read TGTGCCAGCGGGGGCGCCGAGACCCAGTACTTC.

V is TRBV5-5 and J is TRBJ2-2, with D possibly TRBD2 on 6 matching bases. The ends were cut back, 4 bases at V and 1 base at J, with 11 bases in the middle. The CDR3 sequence is 15 residues long. Germline values: CDR1 SGHKS, CDR2 YYEKEE (reference sequence). The CDR3 sequence is CASSLGLLNTGELFF. CDR3 bases: TGTGCCAGCAGCCTGGGACTGTTGAACACCGGGGAGCTGTTTTTT. The entire variable domain, with the rest obtained from reference TRBV5-5 and TRBJ2-2, is as follows: DAGVTQSPTHLIKTRGQQVTLRCSPISGHKSVSWYQQVLGQGPQFIFQYYEKEERGRGNFPDRFSARQFPNYSSELNVNALLLGDSALYLCASSLGLLNTGELFFGEGSRLTVL.

CDR3 region: CATSIRGFSYEQYF. The CDR3 DNA reads TGTGCCACCAGCATTCGGGGATTCTCCTACGAGCAGTACTTC. The chain uses TRBV15 and TRBJ2-7; D is possibly TRBD2 (5 bases). CDR1 is LNHNV, CDR2 YYDKDF, per germline (reference sequence). The CDR3 has 14 residues. The V end lost 4 bases, the J end lost 0 bases, and 10 bases lay between the germline ends.

J is TRBJ1-5 and V is TRBV19; 10 positions agree with TRBD1. CDR1 and CDR2 from the germline V gene are LNHDA and SQIVND (reference sequence). The CDR3 is 15 amino acids. The junction had 3 bases not matched to a gene; V was cut back by 1 base and J by 6 bases. CDR3 sequence: CASSIGTGGPQPQHF. The CDR3, as DNA: TGTGCCAGTAGTATAGGGACAGGGGGGCCTCAGCCCCAGCATTTT.

This rearrangement joins TRBV5-1 to TRBJ2-3, with 8 bases that match TRBD1. Germline CDR1 reads SGHRS; CDR2 reads YFSETQ. The trim removed 0 bases at V and 4 bases at J, leaving 10 bases unmatched. The CDR3 is 17 residues long. DNA for the CDR3: TGCGCCAGCAGCTTGGAAGGGAGCAGGGGGCGCTCAGATACGCAGTATTTT. Protein sequence: CASSLEGSRGRSDTQYF.

A few counts support this clone. This rearrangement joins TRBV11-2 to TRBJ2-2, with 12 bases identical to TRBD1. This CDR3 has 17 residues. With V trimmed by 5 bases and J by 7 bases, 11 bases remained unmatched. Germline CDR1 reads SGHAT; CDR2 reads FQNNGV. CDR3 protein: CASSETPGTGGHGELFF. CDR3 DNA: TGTGCCAGCAGCGAAACTCCCGGGACAGGGGGCCACGGGGAGCTGTTTTTT.

V gene TRBV15 combines with J gene TRBJ2-1, with D possibly matching TRBD2 (5 bases). Per the germline V gene, CDR1 is LNHNV and CDR2 is YYDKDF (reference sequence). V lost 0 bases and J lost 10, with 7 bases in between. The CDR3 totals 12 residues. The CDR3: CATSRDGVEQFF. DNA for the CDR3: TGTGCCACCAGCAGAGACGGGGTGGAGCAGTTCTTC.